This T cell receptor beta chain was sequenced in a study of beta chain features in type 1 diabetes. The study reverse transcribed the entire isolated RNA, so it sequenced expressed TCRB transcripts. Only in-frame clones appear in the TCRdb table, and some are missing; sequencing was by immunoSEQ multiplex PCR. The sample consists of about 350,000 clones, about 20% of them appearing once. Using CD45RO/CCR7/CD25/CD127/CD95/CD27, CD4+ naive, central memory, regulatory and stem cell-like memory cells were sorted. This clone was observed a handful of times. Its antigen is unknown. The CDR3 contains 14 residues. The V gene's germline CDR1 is SGHTA and CDR2 FQGNSA. The V and J ends lost 2 bases and 4 bases respectively, with 11 bases between them. General study points: Shorter TCRB CDR3s, moderately but significantly so, were found in Type 1 diabetes patients in all four CD4+ subsets. A closer apparent resemblance between naive, central memory and Treg TCRB repertoires was seen in patients than in healthy donors.

This sequence originates from a young woman in good health. The chain employs TRBV7-2 and TRBJ1-1; maybe TRBD1 (6 bases). Sequenced sample: naive CD4+ T cells from blood. The CDR3 loop is CASSLQGTGTEAFF. CDR3 sequence (DNA): TGTGCCAGCAGCTTACAGGGGACGGGCACTGAAGCTTTCTTT.